This TCR beta chain was found in a study of T cells in Graves' hyperthyroidism and ophthalmopathy. Overall study findings and caveats: In blood, most of the thyroid clonotypes expanded above 0.001 were also present. A 13 V-J signature model discriminated ophthalmopathy versus stable hyperthyroidism.

This clonotype was observed at least ten times. Its matching antigen is unknown. From germline, CDR1 is MNHEY and CDR2 SVGAGI. The ends were cut back, 6 bases at V and 2 bases at J, with 14 bases in the middle. CDR3 length equals 15 residues. The CDR3 regions of TCR beta were amplified from RNA transcripts. Primed by the HTBI set, a first-round RT-PCR was run on the TCR CDR3. Each CDR3 protein is one row after TCRdb ran MiXCR on the multiplex PCR reads. The data contain 550,000 to 600,000 distinct CDR3 sequences, around 46% of them seen just once; the ten biggest clones take up around a fifth. The chain combines TRBV6-5 with TRBJ1-5, with D unresolved. The receptor was derived from an adult woman with Graves' disease, either hyperthyroidism or ophthalmopathy (not recorded which). Sequenced input: peripheral blood or thyroid tissue (not recorded which). The CDR3 is CASSRGGQGNQPQHF. The CDR3 DNA is TGTGCCAGCAGCCGCGGAGGGCAGGGCAATCAGCCCCAGCATTTT.